This is a list of T cell receptor beta chains from one sample in a study of shared clonotypes between healthy human individuals. Libraries were prepared by immunoSEQ multiplex PCR; TCRdb keeps only in-frame clonotypes and omits some of them. The profile shows a few million clones, around 92% of them singletons. The sample was naive CD4+ T cells from PBMCs. These receptors were obtained from a man between 18 and 35 years old in good health. Some clones in this sample may be carry-over from other donors' samples. The CDR3 runs from the conserved cysteine through the conserved F or W. The D gene is left open where the match is weak. Size is stated for part of the rows, as once, few or many counts, or as a class when the clone is expanded.

v_call	d_call	j_call	clone_size	cdr3_nt	cdr3_aa
TRBV4-1	NA	TRBJ2-1	NA	TGCGCCAGCAGCCAAGATCGAGTAGGCTCCTACAATGAGCAGTTCTTC	CASSQDRVGSYNEQFF
TRBV4-3	NA	TRBJ2-1	NA	TGCGCCAGCAGCCAAGAGGGGAGACAAAACAATGAGCAGTTCTTC	CASSQEGRQNNEQFF
TRBV13	TRBD1	TRBJ1-2	NA	TGTGCCAGCAGCTTATCAGGGGGCTATGGCTACACCTTC	CASSLSGGYGYTF
TRBV28	NA	TRBJ1-2	NA	TGTGCCAGCAGTTTGCTCCAGAGCTACACCTTC	CASSLLQSYTF
TRBV5-1	TRBD2	TRBJ2-7	NA	TGCGCCAGCAGCGCAGGTCTGGCGGGAGACGAGCAGTACTTC	CASSAGLAGDEQYF
TRBV6-1	TRBD2	TRBJ2-7	NA	TGTGCCATCTCAATCCTTCTCGGGACTACCTTATTC	CAISILLGTTLF
TRBV7-9	NA	TRBJ2-7	NA	TGTGCCAGCGGTGGGACATGGGACTACGAGCAGTACTTC	CASGGTWDYEQYF
TRBV29-1	NA	TRBJ1-2	NA	TGCAGCGTGAAGGGGCAGCTCTATGGCTACACCTTC	CSVKGQLYGYTF
TRBV30	NA	TRBJ1-5	NA	TGTGCCTGGAGTGTCTCGGGAGGCAATCAGCCCCAGCATTTT	CAWSVSGGNQPQHF
TRBV28	TRBD1	TRBJ2-5	NA	TGTGCCAGCAGTTTAGGGGGACAGAGCGAAGAGACCCAGTACTTC	CASSLGGQSEETQYF
TRBV5-1	NA	TRBJ1-2	few	TGCGCCAGCAGTTGGGGGACGACAAACTATGGCTACACCTTC	CASSWGTTNYGYTF
TRBV4-3	NA	TRBJ2-7	NA	TGCGCCAGCAGCCCAATGGGTAGACCAAACGAGCAGTACTTC	CASSPMGRPNEQYF
TRBV27	TRBD2	TRBJ2-1	NA	TGTGCCAGCAGTTTATCTCGCCCGGGACTAGCGGGAGTACGATCCTACAATGAGCAGTTCTTC	CASSLSRPGLAGVRSYNEQFF
TRBV19	TRBD1	TRBJ2-7	NA	TGTGCCAGTAGGCGACAGGGGGCCGTGGGGGAGCAGTACTTC	CASRRQGAVGEQYF
TRBV29-1	TRBD2	TRBJ2-1	NA	TGCAGCGTTACGGGACCTCTAGCGGGAAAGTACAATGAGCAGTTCTTC	CSVTGPLAGKYNEQFF
TRBV9	NA	TRBJ2-6	NA	TGTGCCAGCAGCCCCGGGTCACCTGGGGCCAACGTCCTGACTTTC	CASSPGSPGANVLTF
TRBV2	TRBD1	TRBJ2-7	NA	TGTGCCAGCAGTTCCATCGGGACAGGGGCCTACGAGCAGTACTTC	CASSSIGTGAYEQYF
TRBV5-1	TRBD1	TRBJ2-7	NA	TGCGCCAGCAGTAGTACAGGGGGCGGCGGGTACGAGCAGTACTTC	CASSSTGGGGYEQYF
TRBV13	NA	TRBJ2-7	NA	TGTGCCAGCAGCATAAGACCCGACGGGGAGCAGTACTTC	CASSIRPDGEQYF
TRBV7-9	NA	TRBJ2-1	NA	TGTGCCAGCAGCCACGTCCCGGGTAGGTATGAGCAGTTCTTC	CASSHVPGRYEQFF
TRBV7-3	TRBD1	TRBJ1-2	NA	TGTGCCAGCAGCTTACTGGCGGGACAGGGGAATGGCTACACCTTC	CASSLLAGQGNGYTF
TRBV5-1	TRBD2	TRBJ2-5	NA	TGCGCCAGCAGCATCAGCGGGAGGGGCTCCCAAGAGACCCAGTACTTC	CASSISGRGSQETQYF
TRBV7-2	NA	TRBJ2-5	NA	TGTGCCAGCAGCGCCAGCAGGGAGACCCAGTACTTC	CASSASRETQYF
TRBV19	NA	TRBJ2-5	NA	TGTGCCAGTAGTCAAGGGTACCAAGAGACCCAGTACTTC	CASSQGYQETQYF
TRBV28	NA	TRBJ1-1	NA	TGTGCCACCACCCGGACAGCGAACACTGAAGCTTTCTTT	CATTRTANTEAFF